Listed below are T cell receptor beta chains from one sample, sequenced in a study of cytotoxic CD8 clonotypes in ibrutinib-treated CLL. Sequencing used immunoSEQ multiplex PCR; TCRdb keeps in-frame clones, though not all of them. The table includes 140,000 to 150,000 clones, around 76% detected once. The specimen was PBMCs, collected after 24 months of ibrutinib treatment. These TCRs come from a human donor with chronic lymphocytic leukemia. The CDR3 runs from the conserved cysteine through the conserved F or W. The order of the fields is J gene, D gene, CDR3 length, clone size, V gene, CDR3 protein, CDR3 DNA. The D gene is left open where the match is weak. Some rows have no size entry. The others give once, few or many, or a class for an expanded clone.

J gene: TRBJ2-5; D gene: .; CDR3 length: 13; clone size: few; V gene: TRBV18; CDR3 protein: CASSPQGGETQYF; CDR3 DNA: TGTGCCAGCTCACCCCAGGGCGGAGAGACCCAGTACTTC
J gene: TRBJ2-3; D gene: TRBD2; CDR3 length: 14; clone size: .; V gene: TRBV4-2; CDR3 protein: CASRPAGEGDTQYF; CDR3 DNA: TGTGCCAGCAGGCCGGCGGGAGAGGGGGATACGCAGTATTTT
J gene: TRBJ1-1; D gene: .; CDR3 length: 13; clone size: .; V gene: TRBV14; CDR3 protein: CASSRQGGGEAFF; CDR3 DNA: TGTGCCAGCAGCCGGCAGGGTGGGGGTGAAGCTTTCTTT
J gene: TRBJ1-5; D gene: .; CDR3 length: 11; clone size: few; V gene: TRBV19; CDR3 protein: CASWGRGPQHF; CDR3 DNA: TGTGCCAGTTGGGGCAGGGGGCCCCAGCATTTT
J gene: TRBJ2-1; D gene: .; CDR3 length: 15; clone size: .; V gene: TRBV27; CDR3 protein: CASSSPGGAYNEQFF; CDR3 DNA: TGTGCCAGCAGTTCCCCAGGGGGGGCCTACAATGAGCAGTTCTTC
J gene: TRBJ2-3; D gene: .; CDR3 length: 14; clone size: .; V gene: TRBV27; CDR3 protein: CASSLFGGADTQYF; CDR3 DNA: TGTGCCAGCAGTTTATTCGGAGGGGCAGATACGCAGTATTTT
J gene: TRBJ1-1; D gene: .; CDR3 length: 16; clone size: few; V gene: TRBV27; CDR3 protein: CASSLAGEGGNTEAFF; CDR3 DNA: TGTGCCAGCAGCCTGGCGGGGGAGGGTGGGAACACTGAAGCTTTCTTT
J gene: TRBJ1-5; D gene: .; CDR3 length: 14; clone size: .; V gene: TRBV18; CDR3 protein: CASGTGTGHQPQHF; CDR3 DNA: TGTGCCAGCGGCACGGGGACTGGGCATCAGCCCCAGCATTTT
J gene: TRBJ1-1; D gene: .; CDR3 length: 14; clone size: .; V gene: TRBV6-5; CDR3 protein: CAIKAGGGNTEAFF; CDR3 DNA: TGTGCCATTAAGGCTGGGGGTGGGAACACTGAAGCTTTCTTT
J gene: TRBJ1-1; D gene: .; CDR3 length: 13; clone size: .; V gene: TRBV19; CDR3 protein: CASSMTRGTEAFF; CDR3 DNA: TGTGCCAGTAGTATGACCCGGGGCACTGAAGCTTTCTTT
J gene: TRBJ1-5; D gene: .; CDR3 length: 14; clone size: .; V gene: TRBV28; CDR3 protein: CASSYGAGREPQHF; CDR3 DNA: TGTGCCAGCAGTTATGGGGCAGGGAGGGAGCCCCAGCATTTT
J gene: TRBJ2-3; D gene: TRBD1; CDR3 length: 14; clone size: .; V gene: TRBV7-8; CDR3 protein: CASSRTGEGDTQYF; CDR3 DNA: TGTGCCAGCAGCCGGACAGGGGAAGGGGATACGCAGTATTTT
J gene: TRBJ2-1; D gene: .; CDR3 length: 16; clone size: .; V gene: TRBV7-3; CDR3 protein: CASSLRGTQSYNEQFF; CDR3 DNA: TGTGCCAGCAGCTTACGGGGGACCCAGTCCTACAATGAGCAGTTCTTC
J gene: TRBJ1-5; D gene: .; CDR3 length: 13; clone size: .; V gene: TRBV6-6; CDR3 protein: CASSYRSNQPQHF; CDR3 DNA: TGTGCCAGCAGTTATCGCAGCAATCAGCCCCAGCATTTT
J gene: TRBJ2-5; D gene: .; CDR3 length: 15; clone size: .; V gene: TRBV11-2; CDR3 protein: CASSLGGLRGETQYF; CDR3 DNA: TGTGCCAGCAGCTTAGGTGGCCTCCGGGGGGAGACCCAGTACTTC
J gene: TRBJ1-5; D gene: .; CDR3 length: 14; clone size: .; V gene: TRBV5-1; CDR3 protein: CASSHWGGDQPQHF; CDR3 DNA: TGCGCCAGCAGCCACTGGGGGGGTGATCAGCCCCAGCATTTT
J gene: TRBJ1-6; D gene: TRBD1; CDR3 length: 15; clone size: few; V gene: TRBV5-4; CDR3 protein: CASSPQGLVDSPLHF; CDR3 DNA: TGTGCCAGCAGCCCACAGGGGCTGGTTGATTCACCCCTCCACTTT
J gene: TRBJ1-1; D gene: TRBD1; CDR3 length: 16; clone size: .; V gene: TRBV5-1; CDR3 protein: CASSRSTGGPNTEAFF; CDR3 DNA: TGCGCCAGCAGCCGATCCACAGGGGGACCGAACACTGAAGCTTTCTTT
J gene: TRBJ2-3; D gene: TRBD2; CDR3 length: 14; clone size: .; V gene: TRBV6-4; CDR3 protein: CASSVAGGRDTQYF; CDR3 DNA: TGTGCCAGCAGTGTGGCGGGGGGGCGAGATACGCAGTATTTT
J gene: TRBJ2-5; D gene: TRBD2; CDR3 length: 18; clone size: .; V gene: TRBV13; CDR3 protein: CASGRLAGGDGVEETQYF; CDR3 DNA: TGTGCCAGCGGGAGGCTAGCGGGGGGAGATGGTGTAGAAGAGACCCAGTACTTC
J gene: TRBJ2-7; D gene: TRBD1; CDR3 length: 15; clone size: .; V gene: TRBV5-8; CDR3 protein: CASSPWGTGAYEQYF; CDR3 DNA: TGTGCCAGCAGCCCTTGGGGGACAGGGGCCTACGAGCAGTACTTC
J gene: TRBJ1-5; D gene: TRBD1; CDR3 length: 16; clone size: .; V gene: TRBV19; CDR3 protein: CASSITGDRAAQPQHF; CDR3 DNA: TGTGCCAGTAGTATCACTGGGGACAGGGCGGCTCAGCCCCAGCATTTT
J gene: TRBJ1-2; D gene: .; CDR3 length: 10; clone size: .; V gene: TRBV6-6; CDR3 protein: CASSSLGYTF; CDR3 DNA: TGTGCCAGCAGTTCTCTGGGCTACACCTTC
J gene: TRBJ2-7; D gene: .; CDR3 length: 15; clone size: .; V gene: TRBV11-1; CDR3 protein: CASSLEGPWPYEQYF; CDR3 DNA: TGTGCCAGCAGCTTAGAAGGCCCCTGGCCCTACGAGCAGTACTTC
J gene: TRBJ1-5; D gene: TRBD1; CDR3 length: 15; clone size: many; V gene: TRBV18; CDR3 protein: CASSPPGGRVQPQHF; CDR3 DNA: TGTGCCAGCTCACCCCCAGGGGGGCGGGTTCAGCCCCAGCATTTT
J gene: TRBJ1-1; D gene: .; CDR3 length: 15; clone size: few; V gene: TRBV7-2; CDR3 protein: CASSDSRDGYTEAFF; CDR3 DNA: TGTGCCAGCAGCGACAGCCGGGACGGGTACACTGAAGCTTTCTTT
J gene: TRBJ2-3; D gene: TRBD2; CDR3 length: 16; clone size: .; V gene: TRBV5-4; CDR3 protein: CASSLGDYRSVDTQYF; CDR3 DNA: TGTGCCAGCAGCTTGGGGGACTACCGGAGTGTGGATACGCAGTATTTT
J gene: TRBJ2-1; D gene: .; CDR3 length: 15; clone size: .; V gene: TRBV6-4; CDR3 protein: CASSDVGSSYNEQFF; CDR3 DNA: TGTGCCAGCAGTGACGTGGGGAGCTCCTACAATGAGCAGTTCTTC
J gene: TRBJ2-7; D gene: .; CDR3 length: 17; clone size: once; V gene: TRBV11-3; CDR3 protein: CASSLAPGGLSRYEQYF; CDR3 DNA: TGTGCCAGCAGCTTAGCCCCGGGGGGCCTAAGCCGTTACGAGCAGTACTTC
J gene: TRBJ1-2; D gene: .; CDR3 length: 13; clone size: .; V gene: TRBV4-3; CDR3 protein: CASSQGLDESYTF; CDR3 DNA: TGCGCCAGCAGCCAAGGGTTGGACGAGAGCTACACCTTC
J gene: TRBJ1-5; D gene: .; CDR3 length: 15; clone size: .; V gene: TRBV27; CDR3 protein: CASSPYWDSNQPQHF; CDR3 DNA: TGTGCCAGCAGTCCGTATTGGGACAGCAATCAGCCCCAGCATTTT
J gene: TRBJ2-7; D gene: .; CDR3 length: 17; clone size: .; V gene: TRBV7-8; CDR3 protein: CASSLLAGIGLRYEQYF; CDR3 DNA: TGTGCCAGCAGCTTATTGGCAGGGATTGGGTTGCGGTACGAGCAGTACTTC
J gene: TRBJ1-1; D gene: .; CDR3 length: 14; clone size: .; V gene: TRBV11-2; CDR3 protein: CASSLTQGSTEAFF; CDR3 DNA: TGTGCCAGCAGCTTAACACAGGGAAGCACTGAAGCTTTCTTT
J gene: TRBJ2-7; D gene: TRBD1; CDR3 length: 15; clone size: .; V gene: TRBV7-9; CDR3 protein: CASSSGTGGAREQYF; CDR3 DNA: TGTGCCAGCAGCTCCGGGACAGGGGGGGCGCGGGAGCAGTACTTC
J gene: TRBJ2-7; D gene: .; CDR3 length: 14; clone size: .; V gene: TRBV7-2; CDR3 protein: CASTHQGGLYEQYF; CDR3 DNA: TGTGCCAGCACCCACCAGGGGGGGCTCTACGAGCAGTACTTC
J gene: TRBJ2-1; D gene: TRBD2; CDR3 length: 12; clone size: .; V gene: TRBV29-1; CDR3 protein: CSVSSGRNEQFF; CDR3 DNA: TGCAGCGTCTCTAGCGGCCGCAATGAGCAGTTCTTC
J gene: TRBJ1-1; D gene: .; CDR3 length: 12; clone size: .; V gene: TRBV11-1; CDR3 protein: CASSFGVGDAFF; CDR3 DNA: TGTGCCAGCAGCTTCGGCGTGGGGGACGCTTTCTTT
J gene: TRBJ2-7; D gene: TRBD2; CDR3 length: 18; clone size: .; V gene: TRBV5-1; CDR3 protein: CASSLVGVSGGAWNEQYF; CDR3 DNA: TGCGCCAGCAGCTTGGTTGGTGTTAGCGGGGGGGCCTGGAACGAGCAGTACTTC
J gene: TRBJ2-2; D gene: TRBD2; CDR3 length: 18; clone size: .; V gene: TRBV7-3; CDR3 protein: CASSLRVAGGPYTGELFF; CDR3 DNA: TGTGCCAGCAGCTTAAGAGTAGCGGGAGGGCCTTACACCGGGGAGCTGTTTTTT
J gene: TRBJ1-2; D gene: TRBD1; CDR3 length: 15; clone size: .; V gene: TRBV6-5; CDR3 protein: CASRAGGAGGYGYTF; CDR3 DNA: TGTGCCAGCAGGGCAGGGGGCGCGGGGGGCTATGGCTACACCTTC
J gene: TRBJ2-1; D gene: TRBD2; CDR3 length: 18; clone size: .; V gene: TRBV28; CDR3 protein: CASSPRVRGLAARNEQFF; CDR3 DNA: TGTGCCAGCAGTCCCCGGGTCCGTGGGCTAGCGGCCCGCAATGAGCAGTTCTTC
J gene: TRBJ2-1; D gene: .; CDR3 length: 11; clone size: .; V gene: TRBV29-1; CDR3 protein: CSVRDTNEQFF; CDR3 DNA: TGCAGCGTTCGTGACACCAATGAGCAGTTCTTC